This T cell receptor beta chain was identified during a study of T cells in Graves' hyperthyroidism and ophthalmopathy. At the level of the study: It was at initial diagnosis, before any treatment, that peripheral blood was collected. Study conclusions and caveats: Most thyroid clonotypes expanded above 0.001 were also detected in blood. Ophthalmopathy and stable hyperthyroidism were separated by a 13 V-J model.

Amplification of TCR beta CDR3 regions was performed using RNA transcripts as template. Carried out on the TCR CDR3, a first-round RT-PCR used the HTBI primer set. Each CDR3 protein is one row after TCRdb ran MiXCR on the multiplex PCR reads. Of 690,000 or so distinct CDR3 sequences listed, roughly a sixth were seen once; the top ten hold 16%. J gave up 4 bases and V 0 bases, and 8 bases lay outside the gene matches. Germline V gene data show CDR1 as SGHDT and CDR2 as YYEEEE. The CDR3 covers 16 residues. A word on this clonotype: Its antigen is not identified.

The receptor comes from a woman aged 50 to 60 with Graves' hyperthyroidism that later progressed to Graves' ophthalmopathy. Specimen: blood. The chain has TRBV5-6 and TRBJ2-5; the match to TRBD1 covers 8 bases. CDR3 residues: CASSLGGTTGVETQYF. The CDR3 nucleotides read TGTGCCAGCAGCTTGGGGGGCACGACAGGGGTAGAGACCCAGTACTTC.